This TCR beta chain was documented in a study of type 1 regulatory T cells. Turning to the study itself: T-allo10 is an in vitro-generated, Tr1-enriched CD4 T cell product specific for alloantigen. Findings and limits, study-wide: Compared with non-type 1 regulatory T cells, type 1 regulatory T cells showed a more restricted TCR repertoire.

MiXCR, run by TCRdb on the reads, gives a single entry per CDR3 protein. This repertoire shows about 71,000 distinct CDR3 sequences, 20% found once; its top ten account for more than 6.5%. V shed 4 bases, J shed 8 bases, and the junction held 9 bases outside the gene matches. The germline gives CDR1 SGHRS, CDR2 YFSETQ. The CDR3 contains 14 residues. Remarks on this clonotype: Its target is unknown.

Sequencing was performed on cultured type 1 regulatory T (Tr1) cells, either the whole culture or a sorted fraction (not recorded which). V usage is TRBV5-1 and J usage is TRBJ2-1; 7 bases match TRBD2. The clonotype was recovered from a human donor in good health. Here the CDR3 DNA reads TGCGCCAGCAGCATGATGACTAGCAGAGATGAGCAGTTCTTC. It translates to CASSMMTSRDEQFF.